These T cell receptor beta chains were read from a single sample in a study of PD-1 blockade in classical Hodgkin lymphoma. Assay: immunoSEQ multiplex PCR; the TCRdb copy retains only in-frame clones and omits some. The sample lists nearly 100,000 clones, approximately 83% occurring once. Source: peripheral blood mononuclear cells (PBMCs), taken at baseline. The receptors were sampled from a human donor with classical Hodgkin lymphoma. Both conserved end residues are part of each CDR3. The order of the fields is D gene, J gene, clone size, V gene, CDR3 protein, CDR3 DNA. D genes are given only for firm matches. Clone size, where shown, is once, few, many, or a class for clones that have expanded.

D: NA; J: TRBJ1-5; size: NA; V: TRBV27; CDR3: CASSRSLGQPQHF; DNA: TGTGCCAGCAGTAGGAGTCTGGGGCAGCCCCAGCATTTT
D: NA; J: TRBJ1-2; size: NA; V: TRBV2; CDR3: CASSEATRRYGYTF; DNA: TGTGCCAGCAGTGAAGCCACCCGACGCTATGGCTACACCTTC
D: NA; J: TRBJ2-3; size: NA; V: TRBV5-4; CDR3: CASSASGWGANTQYF; DNA: TGTGCCAGCAGCGCCTCGGGCTGGGGGGCTAATACGCAGTATTTT
D: NA; J: TRBJ1-1; size: NA; V: TRBV27; CDR3: CATQQAKNTEAFF; DNA: TGTGCCACCCAACAGGCTAAGAACACTGAAGCTTTCTTT
D: NA; J: TRBJ1-1; size: NA; V: TRBV7-2; CDR3: CASSFYREGTEAFF; DNA: TGTGCCAGCAGCTTCTACAGGGAAGGCACTGAAGCTTTCTTT
D: TRBD2; J: TRBJ2-5; size: NA; V: TRBV30; CDR3: CAWSVGLADKETQYF; DNA: TGTGCCTGGAGTGTAGGACTAGCGGACAAGGAGACCCAGTACTTC
D: NA; J: TRBJ2-3; size: NA; V: TRBV5-1; CDR3: CASSLEDTQYF; DNA: TGCGCCAGCAGCCTGGAAGATACGCAGTATTTT
D: NA; J: TRBJ2-6; size: once; V: TRBV6-5; CDR3: CASRQPSGANVLTF; DNA: TGTGCCAGCAGGCAGCCCTCTGGGGCCAACGTCCTGACTTTC
D: NA; J: TRBJ1-3; size: NA; V: TRBV28; CDR3: CASSFLNMGSVGSGNTIYF; DNA: TGTGCCAGCAGTTTTTTAAATATGGGGAGCGTTGGATCTGGAAACACCATATATTTT
D: NA; J: TRBJ2-7; size: NA; V: TRBV6-5; CDR3: CASSYGPGWQGGEQYF; DNA: TGTGCCAGCAGTTACGGACCCGGGTGGCAGGGGGGCGAGCAGTACTTC
D: NA; J: TRBJ2-2; size: NA; V: TRBV2; CDR3: CASTGSGAVNTGELFF; DNA: TGTGCCAGCACCGGGTCAGGGGCCGTGAACACCGGGGAGCTGTTTTTT
D: NA; J: TRBJ1-4; size: NA; V: TRBV6-1; CDR3: CASRRGTTGSEKLFF; DNA: TGTGCCAGCAGGCGCGGGACGACGGGAAGCGAAAAACTGTTTTTT
D: TRBD1; J: TRBJ2-6; size: NA; V: TRBV4-1; CDR3: CASSLLRDRGSGANVLTF; DNA: TGCGCCAGCAGCCTACTCCGGGACAGGGGGTCAGGGGCCAACGTCCTGACTTTC
D: TRBD2; J: TRBJ2-5; size: NA; V: TRBV10-3; CDR3: CAISPRLAGEVPQETQYF; DNA: TGTGCCATCAGTCCCAGACTAGCGGGAGAGGTCCCCCAAGAGACCCAGTACTTC
D: TRBD2; J: TRBJ2-5; size: NA; V: TRBV5-4; CDR3: CASSRGGGVQETQYF; DNA: TGTGCCAGCAGCCGCGGTGGGGGGGTCCAAGAGACCCAGTACTTC
D: NA; J: TRBJ2-7; size: NA; V: TRBV7-2; CDR3: CASSLGWVVSEQYF; DNA: TGTGCCAGCAGCTTAGGGTGGGTGGTGTCCGAGCAGTACTTC
D: NA; J: TRBJ2-7; size: NA; V: TRBV11-2; CDR3: CASSLKDRPFSYEQYF; DNA: TGTGCCAGCAGCTTAAAAGACAGGCCTTTCTCCTACGAGCAGTACTTC
D: NA; J: TRBJ2-7; size: NA; V: TRBV7-2; CDR3: CASSLRTGGPYEQYF; DNA: TGTGCCAGCAGCTTAAGGACAGGAGGGCCCTACGAGCAGTACTTC
D: TRBD1; J: TRBJ1-2; size: NA; V: TRBV30; CDR3: CAWSTVGQGAVRYGYTF; DNA: TGTGCCTGGTCCACCGTGGGACAGGGCGCAGTGAGATATGGCTACACCTTC
D: TRBD1; J: TRBJ1-3; size: NA; V: TRBV30; CDR3: CAWSGRQGATGNTIYF; DNA: TGTGCCTGGAGTGGAAGACAGGGGGCGACTGGAAACACCATATATTTT
D: NA; J: TRBJ2-7; size: NA; V: TRBV10-3; CDR3: CAISQRGGGMNYEQYF; DNA: TGTGCCATCAGTCAAAGGGGGGGCGGGATGAACTACGAGCAGTACTTC
D: NA; J: TRBJ2-5; size: few; V: TRBV10-3; CDR3: CAISESQVQETQYF; DNA: TGTGCCATCAGTGAAAGCCAGGTACAAGAGACCCAGTACTTC
D: NA; J: TRBJ2-1; size: once; V: TRBV5-1; CDR3: CASSIVDEQFF; DNA: TGCGCCAGCAGCATAGTCGATGAGCAGTTCTTC
D: NA; J: TRBJ1-1; size: NA; V: TRBV6-4; CDR3: CASSEHTNTEAFF; DNA: TGTGCCAGCAGTGAGCACACCAACACTGAAGCTTTCTTT
D: NA; J: TRBJ2-1; size: NA; V: TRBV15; CDR3: CATSRGVSEEQFF; DNA: TGTGCCACCAGCAGAGGAGTCAGCGAAGAGCAGTTCTTC
D: NA; J: TRBJ2-2; size: NA; V: TRBV30; CDR3: CAWSKRGGVDAGELFF; DNA: TGTGCCTGGAGTAAGAGGGGAGGCGTTGATGCCGGGGAGCTGTTTTTT
D: NA; J: TRBJ1-5; size: NA; V: TRBV27; CDR3: CASRAGQVNQPQHF; DNA: TGTGCCAGCCGGGCGGGGCAGGTAAATCAGCCCCAGCATTTT
D: TRBD1; J: TRBJ1-2; size: few; V: TRBV30; CDR3: CAWSTGAGYTF; DNA: TGTGCCTGGAGTACAGGGGCGGGCTACACCTTC
D: NA; J: TRBJ1-1; size: once; V: TRBV6-4; CDR3: CASSPGRGNTEAFF; DNA: TGTGCCAGCAGCCCCGGGAGGGGGAACACTGAAGCTTTCTTT
D: TRBD2; J: TRBJ2-7; size: NA; V: TRBV7-4; CDR3: CASSGKREGLGDEQYF; DNA: TGTGCCAGCAGCGGGAAACGGGAGGGCCTTGGGGACGAGCAGTACTTC
D: NA; J: TRBJ1-1; size: NA; V: TRBV7-2; CDR3: CASGQMNTEAFF; DNA: TGTGCCAGTGGGCAGATGAACACTGAAGCTTTCTTT
D: NA; J: TRBJ2-2; size: NA; V: TRBV5-1; CDR3: CASSLNTGELFF; DNA: TGCGCCAGCAGCCTTAACACCGGGGAGCTGTTTTTT
D: NA; J: TRBJ2-7; size: NA; V: TRBV5-1; CDR3: CASSLGGHEQYF; DNA: TGCGCCAGCAGCCTCGGGGGCCACGAGCAGTACTTC
D: NA; J: TRBJ1-5; size: NA; V: TRBV5-6; CDR3: CASSLEGVGNQPQHF; DNA: TGTGCCAGCAGCTTGGAGGGGGTTGGCAATCAGCCCCAGCATTTT
D: NA; J: TRBJ2-6; size: NA; V: TRBV2; CDR3: CASSDGGTIISGANVLTF; DNA: TGTGCCAGCAGTGATGGGGGGACCATAATCTCTGGGGCCAACGTCCTGACTTTC
D: TRBD2; J: TRBJ2-2; size: NA; V: TRBV19; CDR3: CASSIIPAGPNTGELFF; DNA: TGTGCCAGTAGTATCATCCCAGCGGGGCCGAACACCGGGGAGCTGTTTTTT
D: NA; J: TRBJ2-7; size: NA; V: TRBV10-3; CDR3: CAISETGPYEQYF; DNA: TGTGCCATCAGTGAAACAGGGCCCTACGAGCAGTACTTC
D: NA; J: TRBJ2-2; size: NA; V: TRBV19; CDR3: CASSIVGTTNTGELFF; DNA: TGTGCCAGTAGTATAGTTGGGACAACGAACACCGGGGAGCTGTTTTTT